This entry lists 18 T cell receptor beta chains sequenced from one sample in a study of OX40 agonist ivuxolimab in advanced cancers. Data came from immunoSEQ multiplex PCR; TCRdb stores just in-frame clones and leaves some out. Of under 75,000 clones listed, 84% were seen once; the top ten hold nearly 0.8%. Sequencing was performed on CD4+ or CD8+ T cells sorted from blood, taken in a trial of the OX40 agonist ivuxolimab. Receptors originate from an adult with an advanced solid tumor such as melanoma, head and neck, liver or kidney cancer.

CDR3 in amino acids: CASSPLSMGEAFF. The CDR3 DNA sequence: TGTGCCAGCTCACCACTTTCGATGGGTGAAGCTTTCTTT. The gene calls are TRBV18 and TRBJ1-1, with D unresolved. Germline V gives CDR1 KGHSH, CDR2 LQKENI. V was clipped by 1 base and J by 7 bases, with 10 bases between them. CDR3 length: 13 amino acids.

This clone was detected only a few times. This chain joins TRBV25-1 and TRBJ1-2; 10 bases fit TRBD1. CDR3 length: 14 amino acids. The germline V gene encodes CDR1 MGHDK and CDR2 SYGVNS. CDR3 DNA sequence: TGTGCTTCGAGGGGGGACAGGGGTCTTTATGGCTACACCTTC. Amino acids: CASRGDRGLYGYTF.

The V gene is TRBV7-2, the J gene TRBJ2-3; D remains ambiguous. V lost 4 bases and J 2 bases, leaving 10 bases between the germline ends. CDR3 length equals 14 residues. The germline gives CDR1 SGHTA, CDR2 FQGNSA. CDR3 nucleotides: TGTGCCAGCAGCTATAAGGCCCACACAGATACGCAGTATTTT. Its protein is CASSYKAHTDTQYF.

The chain employs TRBV11-3 and TRBJ1-6; no definite D call. The CDR3 has 14 residues. Between the trimmed V and J ends, which lost 0 bases and 10 bases, there was a span of 10 bases. Looked up from germline, CDR1 is SGHNT and CDR2 is YENEEA. CDR3 region: CASSLDGSRSPLHF. The CDR3 DNA is TGTGCCAGCAGCTTAGATGGCTCTAGGTCACCCCTCCACTTT.

The J gene is TRBJ2-3, the V gene TRBV10-3; the D gene is possibly TRBD1 (5 bases). The V end lost 5 bases, the J end lost 0 bases, and 24 bases lay between the germline ends. There are 19 residues in the CDR3. Germline values: CDR1 ENHRY, CDR2 SYGVKD. The CDR3 reads CAISRQFATPRSSTDTQYF. CDR3 bases: TGTGCCATCAGTAGACAGTTTGCAACACCACGTTCAAGCACAGATACGCAGTATTTT.

The count of this clone is one. V and J are TRBV29-1 and TRBJ2-3, with 10 bases fitting TRBD2. The junction had 5 bases not matched to a gene; V was cut back by 7 bases and J by 1 base. The CDR3 totals 14 residues. The germline V gene encodes CDR1 SQVTM and CDR2 ANQGSEA. Written as DNA, the CDR3 is TGCAGCGCGGAAACTAGCGGGGGCACAGATACGCAGTATTTT. Protein product: CSAETSGGTDTQYF.

This clone was detected a few times. The chain combines TRBV10-3 with TRBJ2-1; 14 bases agree with TRBD2. Germline V gene lookup returns CDR1 ENHRY and CDR2 SYGVKD. Losses at the gene ends were 7 bases for V and 2 bases for J; bases not matched to a gene: 4. CDR3 length: 16 residues. CDR3 sequence reads: CAIKGTSGRAYNEQFF. CDR3 sequence (DNA): TGTGCCATCAAAGGGACTAGCGGGAGAGCCTACAATGAGCAGTTCTTC.

The V and J genes are TRBV28 and TRBJ2-5, with 11 positions matching TRBD2. Germline CDR1 and CDR2: MDHEN and SYDVKM. Losses at the gene ends were 1 base for V and 5 bases for J; bases not matched to a gene: 3. The CDR3 is 15 amino acids. For the CDR3, the DNA is TGTGCCAGCAGTTTATCCCTAGCGGGGGGCGAGACCCAGTACTTC. Translation: CASSLSLAGGETQYF.

The chain is built from TRBV28 and TRBJ2-7; the D is unclear. V lost 10 bases to trimming and J lost 5 bases, with 21 bases between them. The CDR3 sequence is 14 residues long. From germline, CDR1 is MDHEN and CDR2 SYDVKM. The CDR3 DNA reads as TGTGCCACCCGAGGACGACTGCCTCGAAACGAGCAGTACTTC. Its protein is CATRGRLPRNEQYF.

The chain has TRBV28 and TRBJ1-5; D remains ambiguous. CDR1 and CDR2 from the germline V gene are MDHEN and SYDVKM. V was trimmed by 11 bases and J by 11 bases, leaving 19 bases between them. This CDR3 comprises 12 residues. The CDR3 here is CALGDGLRAQHF. CDR3 DNA sequence: TGTGCCTTGGGAGACGGACTCCGGGCCCAGCATTTT.

This clone was found many times. The chain is built from TRBV10-3 and TRBJ1-6; D is undetermined. The CDR3 spans 12 residues. With 2 bases removed from V and 7 bases from J, the gap between germline ends came to 3 bases. CDR1 and CDR2 (germline): ENHRY, SYGVKD. The CDR3 protein is CAISERNSPLHF. The CDR3 DNA reads as TGTGCCATCAGTGAGCGGAATTCACCCCTCCACTTT.

This clone showed up just a few times. The sample holds other DNA sequences that translate to the same CDR3. The chain employs TRBV5-1 and TRBJ1-1, with TRBD1 identical over 8 bases. This CDR3 has 14 amino acids. Germline V gene data show CDR1 as SGHRS and CDR2 as YFSETQ. V gave up 1 base and J gave up 1 base; unmatched junction bases: 0. CDR3 DNA sequence: TGCGCCAGCAGCTTGACAGGGGGGAACACTGAAGCTTTCTTT. Translation: CASSLTGGNTEAFF.

The rearrangement links TRBV7-2 to TRBJ1-5; TRBD1 matches at 10 bases. Germline CDR1 SGHTA, CDR2 FQGNSA. J was trimmed by 0 bases and V by 5 bases; bases with no gene match: 7. The CDR3 runs 17 residues. CDR3 in DNA: TGTGCCAGCAGCCCGGGACAGGGGCCGTATAGCAATCAGCCCCAGCATTTT. As protein: CASSPGQGPYSNQPQHF.

The chain links TRBV12-5 to TRBJ1-1; no reliable D call. The V and J ends lost 3 bases and 3 bases respectively, with 5 bases between them. CDR1 and CDR2 from the germline V gene are LGHNT and FRNRAP. The CDR3 spans 12 residues. This CDR3 is CASGFADTEAFF. CDR3 DNA: TGTGCTAGTGGTTTTGCCGACACTGAAGCTTTCTTT.

The genes are TRBV18 and TRBJ1-1; D gene uncertain. The CDR3 consists of 13 residues. V lost 2 bases to trimming and J lost 1 base, with 5 bases between them. Germline CDR1 reads KGHSH; CDR2 reads LQKENI. The CDR3, as DNA: TGTGCCAGCTCACCAACGGGGAACACTGAAGCTTTCTTT. Translated: CASSPTGNTEAFF. Full variable domain (remainder filled in from reference TRBV18 and TRBJ1-1): NAGVMQNPRHLVRRRGQEARLRCSPMKGHSHVYWYRQLPEEGLKFMVYLQKENIIDESGMPKERFSAEFPKEGPSILRIQQVVRGDSAAYFCASSPTGNTEAFFGQGTRLTVV.

This chain links TRBV4-1 with TRBJ1-5; D gene uncertain. Germline values: CDR1 MGHRA, CDR2 YSYEKL. This CDR3 comprises 13 residues. V dropped 1 base and J dropped 10 bases, with 11 bases sitting between them. For the CDR3, the DNA is TGCGCCAGCAGCCAAGGGCAGACTGATCCCCAGCATTTT. Translation gives CASSQGQTDPQHF.

The J gene is TRBJ2-7, the V gene TRBV5-4; 13 bases are shared with TRBD2. V gave up 4 bases and J gave up 0 bases; unmatched junction bases: 13. The V gene's germline CDR1 is SGHNT and CDR2 YYREEE (reference sequence). The CDR3 extends over 19 amino acids. CDR3 nucleotide sequence: TGTGCCAGCAGCCAAGATGTAGGACTAGCGGGAGCGTCCTCCTACGAGCAGTACTTC. Protein product: CASSQDVGLAGASSYEQYF.

The CDR3 DNA reads TGTGCCAGCAGTTTATCCGAGTATCAGCCCCAGCATTTT. Translating gives CASSLSEYQPQHF. The chain recombines TRBV28 with TRBJ1-5; D is unclear. Between the trimmed V and J ends, which lost 1 base and 5 bases, there was a span of 6 bases. This CDR3 spans 13 amino acids. CDR1 is MDHEN, CDR2 SYDVKM, per germline.